The entry below gives a single TCR beta chain sequence along with its context. The data belong to a study of blood T cell repertoires in COVID-19. TCRdb's table, derived via immunoSEQ multiplex PCR, lists solely in-frame clones and lacks some. The sample shows about 380,000 clones, less than 85% of them seen only once. This CDR3 is built from 13 residues. V was clipped by 6 bases and J by 3 bases, with 11 bases between them. The specimen was peripheral blood. This chain connects TRBV12-3 or TRBV12-4 to TRBJ1-2; D unclear. The TCR sequence derives from a woman aged 18-29 years with acute or convalescent COVID-19. The DNA of the CDR3 is TGTGCCAGCAGCCAAGGGAGGGACTATGGCTACACCTTC. Its translation is CASSQGRDYGYTF.